This T cell receptor (beta chain) emerged from a study of regulatory and conventional T cells in RAG deficiency. Generated by immunoSEQ multiplex PCR, the TCRdb table keeps only in-frame clones and is missing some. There are about 8,500 clones in the sample; 75% to 85% occur only once, and roughly a third lies in the top ten. These data were likewise used in another study, on regulatory T cells. That work states: The PCR used 52 TRBV and 13 TRBJ primers.

The sequenced material came from CD8+ T cells sorted from blood. The sequence was collected from a human donor in good health.

The CDR3 is CASSPGAGGRNEQFF. The CDR3 DNA follows: TGTGCCAGCAGCCCAGGGGCGGGAGGGCGGAATGAGCAGTTCTTC. The chain recombines TRBV28 with TRBJ2-1; 9 bases are shared with TRBD2. CDR3 size: 15 residues. The germline V gene has CDR1 MDHEN and CDR2 SYDVKM. V was clipped by 6 bases and J by 7 bases; unmatched bases: 10. The whole variable domain, remainder taken from reference TRBV28 and TRBJ2-1, is DVKVTQSSRYLVKRTGEKVFLECVQDMDHENMFWYRQDPGLGLRLIYFSYDVKMKEKGDIPEGYSVSREKKERFSLILESASTNQTSMYLCASSPGAGGRNEQFFGPGTRLTVL.